This TCR beta chain was captured by sequencing in a study of blood T cells in healthy people across ages. Findings of the study overall: Per million T cells, the diversity of TCR beta decreased roughly linearly as age advanced. Compared with aged donors, long-lived donors showed fewer expanded clones, suggesting selection.

With respect to this clonotype: Its target is unknown.

The germline V gene has CDR1 ENHRY and CDR2 SYGVKD. V was cut by 5 bases and J by 7 bases, with 11 bases left in between. CDR3 length: 12 amino acids. Using a J-beta primer mix together with a sample-barcoded 5' primer, a second PCR was run for roughly 7 to 12 cycles. Any given sample supplied a minimum of 3 million CDR3-containing paired-end reads. TCRdb fed the 5' RACE reads into MiXCR, producing one record per CDR3 protein. The sample consists of 1.2 million to 1.5 million distinct CDR3 sequences, about 43% of them appearing once. The chain is built from TRBV10-3 and TRBJ1-2, with a weak D call TRBD1 (5 bases). The specimen sequenced was blood. This sequence was found in a woman younger than 30 in good health. The DNA for the CDR3 is TGTGCCATCAGTCCAGGGCGGGTTGGCTACACCTTC. Protein sequence: CAISPGRVGYTF.